Listed here is a single TCR beta chain. Source study methods: Nucleated cell counts were estimated from reference gene primer amplification. Generated by immunoSEQ multiplex PCR, the TCRdb table keeps only in-frame clones and is missing some. V and J calls plus clone size are reproduced from that table; the DNA served to infer D and trimming. The top ten clones hold around 3% of a sample with about 370,000 clones, around 90% of them seen once. This entry is derived from a study of blood T cell repertoires in COVID-19. Study-wide background: COVID-19 samples collected from the United States, Italy and Spain covered acute and convalescent phases. In each case, the material was cDNA or gDNA derived from T cells, B-cell-depleted T cells, or PBMCs.

CDR3 length: 13 amino acids. Germline V lookup: CDR1 LNHDA, CDR2 SQIVND (reference sequence). V shed 4 bases, J shed 10 bases, and the junction held 6 bases outside the gene matches. This clonotype was obtained from a woman aged 25 to 39 with COVID-19, enrolled during active disease. The V and J genes are TRBV19 and TRBJ2-1; 8 bases match TRBD2. Specimen: peripheral blood. The CDR3 nucleotides read TGTGCCAGTAGTAGCGGGAGGTTGGGGGAGCAGTTCTTC. Its protein is CASSSGRLGEQFF.